The entry that follows covers one T cell receptor beta chain sequence. Its antigen is currently unknown. J gave up 7 bases and V 1 base, and 2 bases lay outside the gene matches. Per the germline V gene, CDR1 is LGHNA and CDR2 is YSLEER. This CDR3 spans 15 amino acids. This entry is derived from a study of T cell responses to AZD1222 COVID-19 vaccine. Turning to the study itself: Pooling was applied to second doses at about 4 or about 12 weeks.

The method was immunoSEQ multiplex PCR; TCRdb's version includes in-frame clones alone and lacks a portion of them. The sample carries about 130,000 clones, more than 75% recorded once. Notes on the study in general: Females made up more of the donors, who were largely white British, and clonal diversity may have come out too low. Receipt of two AZD1222 doses was followed by a rise in Spike-specific TCR breadth and depth. Targets within unmutated variant regions were reportedly found for nearly half of spike-specific TCRs.

The material was peripheral blood, obtained on day 0 of AZD1222 vaccination. This rearrangement joins TRBV4-3 to TRBJ2-1, with TRBD2 matching over 12 bases. The receptor comes from an adult in good health. CDR3 loop: CASSQGLAGGNEQFF. CDR3 in DNA: TGCGCCAGCAGCCAAGGGCTAGCGGGGGGGAATGAGCAGTTCTTC.